This TCR beta chain was found in a study of blood T cells in healthy people across ages. Study conclusions and caveats: Roughly linear age-related decline in beta diversity appeared, significant by age 40.

A remark on this clonotype: The antigen remains unidentified.

The second PCR ran roughly 7 to 11 cycles with a sample-barcoded 5' primer and J-beta primers. MiXCR was run by TCRdb on the 5' RACE reads, yielding one entry per CDR3 protein. The table records about 1.8 million distinct CDR3 sequences, 40% to 55% of them present only once. V was shortened by 2 bases and J by 0 bases, with 11 bases between the two germline ends. CDR1 is LGHNA and CDR2 is YNFKEQ in the germline V gene. The CDR3 runs 16 residues. The study isolated at least 6 million PBMCs from each sample. A minimum of 6 micrograms of total RNA was extracted per sample. This receptor was identified in a woman aged 40-49 years in good health. The chain links TRBV4-2 to TRBJ2-1; weak D call: TRBD2 (6 bases). Sequenced input: blood. CDR3 bases: TGTGCCAGCAGCCAATCCCGGGGGACCTCCTACAATGAGCAGTTCTTC. Amino acids: CASSQSRGTSYNEQFF.